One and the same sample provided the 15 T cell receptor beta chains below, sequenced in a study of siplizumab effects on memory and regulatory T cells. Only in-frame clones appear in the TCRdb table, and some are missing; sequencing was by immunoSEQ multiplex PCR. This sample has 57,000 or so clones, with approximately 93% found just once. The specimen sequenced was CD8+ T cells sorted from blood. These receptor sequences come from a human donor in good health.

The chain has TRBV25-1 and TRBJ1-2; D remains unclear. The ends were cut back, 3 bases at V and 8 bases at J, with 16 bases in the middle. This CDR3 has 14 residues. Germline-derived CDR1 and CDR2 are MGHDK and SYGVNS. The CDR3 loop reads CASSDHAPADGYTF. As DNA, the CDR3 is TGTGCCAGCAGTGACCACGCCCCAGCAGACGGCTACACCTTC.

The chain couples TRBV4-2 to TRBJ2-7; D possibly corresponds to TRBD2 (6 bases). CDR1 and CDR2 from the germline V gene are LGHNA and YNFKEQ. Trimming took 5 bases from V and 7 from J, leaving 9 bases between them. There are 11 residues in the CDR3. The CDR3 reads CASSGGREQYF. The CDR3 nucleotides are TGTGCCAGCAGCGGGGGGAGGGAGCAGTACTTC.

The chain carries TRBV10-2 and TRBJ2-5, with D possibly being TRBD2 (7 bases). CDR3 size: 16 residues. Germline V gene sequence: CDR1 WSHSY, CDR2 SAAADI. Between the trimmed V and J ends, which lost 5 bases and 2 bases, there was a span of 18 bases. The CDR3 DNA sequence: TGCGCCAGCAGTATCGGAGGAGCGGGACAACAAGAGACCCAGTACTTC. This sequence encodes CASSIGGAGQQETQYF.

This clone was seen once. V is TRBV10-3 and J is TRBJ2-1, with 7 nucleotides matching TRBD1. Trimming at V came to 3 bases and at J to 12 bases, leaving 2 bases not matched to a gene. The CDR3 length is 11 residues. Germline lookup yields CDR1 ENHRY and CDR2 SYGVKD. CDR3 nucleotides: TGTGCCATCAGTGAAGGGGGCCGGCAGTTCTTC. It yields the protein CAISEGGRQFF.

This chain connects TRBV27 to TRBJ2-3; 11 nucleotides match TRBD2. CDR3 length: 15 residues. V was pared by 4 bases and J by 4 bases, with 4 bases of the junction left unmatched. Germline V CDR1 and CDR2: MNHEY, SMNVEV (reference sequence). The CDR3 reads CASSSRTSGSDTQYF. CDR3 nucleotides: TGTGCCAGCAGTTCGAGGACTAGCGGGTCAGATACGCAGTATTTT.

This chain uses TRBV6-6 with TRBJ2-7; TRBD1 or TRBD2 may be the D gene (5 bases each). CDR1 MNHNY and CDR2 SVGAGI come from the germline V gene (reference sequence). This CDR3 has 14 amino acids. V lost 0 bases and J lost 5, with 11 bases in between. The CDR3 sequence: CASSYSNLGHEQYF. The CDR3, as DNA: TGTGCCAGCAGTTACTCGAATTTGGGACACGAGCAGTACTTC.

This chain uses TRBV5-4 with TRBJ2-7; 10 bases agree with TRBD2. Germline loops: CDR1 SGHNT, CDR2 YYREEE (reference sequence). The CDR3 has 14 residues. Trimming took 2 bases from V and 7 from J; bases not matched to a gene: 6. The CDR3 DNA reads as TGTGCCAGCAGCTTTCTAGCGGGAGTGGGTGAGCAGTACTTC. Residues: CASSFLAGVGEQYF.

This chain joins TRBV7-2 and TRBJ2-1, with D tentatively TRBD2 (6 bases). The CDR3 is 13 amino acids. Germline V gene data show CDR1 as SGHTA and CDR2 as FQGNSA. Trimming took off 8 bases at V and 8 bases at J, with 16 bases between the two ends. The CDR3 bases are TGTGCCAGCCGCACCGGGGGAGGAGATGAGCAGTTCTTC. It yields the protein CASRTGGGDEQFF.

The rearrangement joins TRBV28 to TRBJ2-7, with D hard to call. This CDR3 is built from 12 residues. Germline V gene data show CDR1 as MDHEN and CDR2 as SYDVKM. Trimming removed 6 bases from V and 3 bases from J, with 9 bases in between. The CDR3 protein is CASSLVFYEQYF. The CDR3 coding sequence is TGTGCCAGCAGCTTAGTGTTCTACGAGCAGTACTTC.

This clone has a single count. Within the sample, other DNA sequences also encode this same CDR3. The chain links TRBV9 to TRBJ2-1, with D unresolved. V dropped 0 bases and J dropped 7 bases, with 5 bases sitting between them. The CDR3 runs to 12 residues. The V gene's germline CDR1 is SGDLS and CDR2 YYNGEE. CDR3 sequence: CASSVAENEQFF. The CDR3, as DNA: TGTGCCAGCAGCGTAGCTGAGAATGAGCAGTTCTTC.

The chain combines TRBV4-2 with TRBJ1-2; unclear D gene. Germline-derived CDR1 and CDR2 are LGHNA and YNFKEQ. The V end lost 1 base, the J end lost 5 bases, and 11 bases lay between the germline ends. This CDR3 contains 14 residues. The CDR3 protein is CASSQVWDGYGYTF. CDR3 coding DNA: TGTGCCAGCAGCCAAGTTTGGGATGGGTATGGCTACACCTTC.

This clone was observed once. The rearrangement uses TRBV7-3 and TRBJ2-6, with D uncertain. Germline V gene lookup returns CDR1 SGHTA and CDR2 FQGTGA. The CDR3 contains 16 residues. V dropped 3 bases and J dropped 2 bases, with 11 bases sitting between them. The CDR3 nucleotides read TGTGCCAGCAGCTTTGTCACACAGACTGGGGCCAACGTCCTGACTTTC. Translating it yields CASSFVTQTGANVLTF.

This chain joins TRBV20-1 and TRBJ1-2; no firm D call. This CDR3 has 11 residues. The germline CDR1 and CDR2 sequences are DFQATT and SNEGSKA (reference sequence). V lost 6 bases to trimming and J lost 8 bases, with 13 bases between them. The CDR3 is CSARWPRGYTF. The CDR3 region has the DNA TGCAGTGCCCGTTGGCCGCGGGGCTACACCTTC.

CDR3 residues: CASRGGTVYEQYF. The CDR3 DNA is TGTGCCAGCAGGGGGGGGACCGTCTACGAGCAGTACTTC. The V call is TRBV28, the J call TRBJ2-7; 7 nucleotides agree with TRBD2. Germline V gene sequence: CDR1 MDHEN, CDR2 SYDVKM. The trim removed 6 bases at V and 3 bases at J, leaving 5 bases unmatched. This CDR3 has 13 amino acids.

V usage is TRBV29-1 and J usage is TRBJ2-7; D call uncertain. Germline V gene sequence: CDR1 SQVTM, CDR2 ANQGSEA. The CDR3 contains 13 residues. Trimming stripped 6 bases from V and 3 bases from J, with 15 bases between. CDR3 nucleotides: TGCAGCGTAGCATCCCCCGAAGACTACGAGCAGTACTTC. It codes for CSVASPEDYEQYF.